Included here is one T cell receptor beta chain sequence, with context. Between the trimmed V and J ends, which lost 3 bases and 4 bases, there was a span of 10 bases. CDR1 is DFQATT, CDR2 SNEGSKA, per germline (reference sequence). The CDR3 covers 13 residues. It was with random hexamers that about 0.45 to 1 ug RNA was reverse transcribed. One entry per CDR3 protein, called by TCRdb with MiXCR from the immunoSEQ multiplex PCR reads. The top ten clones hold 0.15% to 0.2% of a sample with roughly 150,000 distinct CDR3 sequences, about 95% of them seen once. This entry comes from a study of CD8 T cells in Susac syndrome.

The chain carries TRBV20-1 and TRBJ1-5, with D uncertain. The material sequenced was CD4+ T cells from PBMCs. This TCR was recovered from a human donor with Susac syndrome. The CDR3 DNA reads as TGCAGTGCTAGGGGAAATGGTAATCAGCCCCAGCATTTT. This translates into CSARGNGNQPQHF.